The 21 T cell receptor beta chains below all came from one sample that was sequenced in a study of human T cells and chemical hapten exposure. Time point noted: healthy volunteer bleed at 6 weeks. Unseparated into fractions, whole blood served as the source from which total RNA was extracted. TCRdb fed the RACE reads into MiXCR, producing one record per CDR3 protein. The sample shows approximately 84,000 distinct CDR3 sequences, about 8.6% of them seen only once. The sample was whole blood. All receptors come from a male donor in good health. Some clones in this sample may be carry-over from other donors' samples.

Only a few counts were recorded for this clonotype. The chain uses TRBV7-2 and TRBJ2-7; D is unresolved. Germline V CDR1 and CDR2: SGHTA, FQGNSA. CDR3 size: 15 residues. The V end lost 5 bases, the J end lost 2 bases, and 16 bases lay between the germline ends. CDR3 DNA sequence: TGTGCCAGCAGCCCCCCCGCAGTCGCTGCCTACGAGCAGTACTTC. Protein: CASSPPAVAAYEQYF.

V is TRBV9 and J is TRBJ2-1, with 8 nucleotides matching TRBD1. Germline values: CDR1 SGDLS, CDR2 YYNGEE. The CDR3 extends over 16 amino acids. Unmatched junction bases numbered 9, after V lost 4 bases and J lost 3 bases. In DNA form, the CDR3 reads TGTGCCAGCAGCCCCCGGACAGGGTCAAACTACAATGAGCAGTTCTTC. It encodes CASSPRTGSNYNEQFF.

The V call is TRBV11-2, the J call TRBJ1-1, with 7 bases lining up with TRBD1. The V gene end was trimmed by 2 bases and the J gene end by 0 bases; junction bases not matched to a gene: 9. Per germline, CDR1 SGHAT and CDR2 FQNNGV. The CDR3 has 17 amino acids. Here the CDR3 DNA reads TGTGCCAGCAGCTTACCGGTTGGGGACAGACTGAACACTGAAGCTTTCTTT. Protein product: CASSLPVGDRLNTEAFF.

This clonotype has at least ten counts. V and J are TRBV4-3 and TRBJ1-1; the match to TRBD1 covers 8 bases. With 3 bases clipped from V and 5 bases from J, the junction kept 8 bases outside the gene matches. From germline, CDR1 is LGHNA and CDR2 YSLEER. The CDR3 is made up of 15 amino acids. CDR3 loop: CASSHRTGKGTEAFF. CDR3 in DNA: TGCGCCAGCAGCCATCGGACAGGGAAAGGGACTGAAGCTTTCTTT.

The CDR3, as DNA: TGTGCCAGCACTACGACAGGGGGTGCCTATGGCTACACCTTC. It yields the protein CASTTTGGAYGYTF. The V gene is TRBV5-6, the J gene TRBJ1-2, with 9 positions matching TRBD1. J was trimmed by 4 bases and V by 6 bases; bases with no gene match: 7. Germline V gene sequence: CDR1 SGHDT, CDR2 YYEEEE. The CDR3 sequence is 14 residues long.

V is TRBV6-2 or TRBV6-3 and J is TRBJ2-3, with 10 bases fitting TRBD2. Germline assignment: CDR1 MNHEY and CDR2 SVGEGT. The ends lost 6 bases at V and 0 bases at J; junction bases unmatched: 12. This CDR3 is built from 18 residues. CDR3 DNA sequence: TGTGCCAGCAGCACCCGGCGAGCGGGAGGGCTTAGCACAGATACGCAGTATTTT. Protein sequence: CASSTRRAGGLSTDTQYF.

At least ten counts were recorded for this clonotype. The chain couples TRBV7-2 to TRBJ2-7; D is ambiguous. CDR1 SGHTA and CDR2 FQGNSA come from the germline V gene. CDR3 length: 12 amino acids. V lost 5 bases and J 3 bases, leaving 8 bases between the germline ends. The CDR3: CASSQDGYEQYF. The CDR3 DNA is TGTGCCAGCAGCCAGGACGGCTACGAGCAGTACTTC.

This chain joins TRBV29-1 and TRBJ1-1; D perhaps matches TRBD1 (5 bases). Trimming stripped 4 bases from V and 1 base from J, with 13 bases between. The CDR3 is made up of 14 amino acids. Germline loops: CDR1 SQVTM, CDR2 ANQGSEA. The CDR3 DNA follows: TGCAGCGTTGTCATCGGGGGGGGGAACACTGAAGCTTTCTTT. Encoded protein: CSVVIGGGNTEAFF.

The V and J genes are TRBV14 and TRBJ2-7, with 9 bases identical to TRBD1. Germline CDR1 and CDR2: SGHDN and FVKESK. The CDR3 is 14 amino acids. J lost 3 bases, V lost 4 bases, and 4 bases had no gene match. Here the CDR3 DNA reads TGTGCCAGCAGCCCCGGGACAGGGTTCTACGAGCAGTACTTC. Translating it yields CASSPGTGFYEQYF.

This clonotype came up a few times. This chain's CDR3 is CASSDRTESSTDTQYF. CDR3 nucleotide sequence: TGTGCCAGCAGTGACAGGACAGAATCCTCCACAGATACGCAGTATTTT. This chain uses TRBV2 with TRBJ2-3; D may be TRBD1 (6 bases). V lost 3 bases to trimming and J lost 2 bases, with 15 bases between them. Germline CDR1 SNHLY, CDR2 FYNNEI. This CDR3 contains 16 residues.

This clonotype was counted at least ten times. V is TRBV5-4 and J is TRBJ2-3; no clear D gene. The CDR3 length is 15 residues. Germline V lookup: CDR1 SGHNT, CDR2 YYREEE (reference sequence). Between the trimmed V and J ends, which lost 1 base and 2 bases, there was a span of 11 bases. CDR3 loop: CASSLKLAATDTQYF. The CDR3 DNA follows: TGTGCCAGCAGCTTGAAACTCGCTGCCACAGATACGCAGTATTTT.

The V and J genes are TRBV30 and TRBJ1-1; D remains ambiguous. Germline-derived CDR1 and CDR2 are GTSNPN and SVGIG (reference sequence). CDR3 length: 14 residues. Trimming cost V 0 bases and J 3 bases, with 11 bases left between them. CDR3 DNA sequence: TGTGCCTGGAGTGTATCGGTACGGGACACTGAAGCTTTCTTT. Its translation is CAWSVSVRDTEAFF.

This clonotype showed up just a few times. CDR3 protein: CASRLREGQLNTEAFF. CDR3 nucleotides: TGCGCCAGCAGATTGCGAGAGGGACAGTTGAACACTGAAGCTTTCTTT. The V gene is TRBV5-1, the J gene TRBJ1-1; TRBD1 agrees at 7 bases. The J segment lost 0 bases and the V segment lost 5 bases, leaving 10 bases of the junction unmatched. Germline CDR1 SGHRS, CDR2 YFSETQ. The CDR3 has 16 residues.

This clonotype was detected only a few times. The chain's CDR3 is CASSSMDRGGSDTQYF. The CDR3 region has the DNA TGTGCCAGCTCTTCGATGGACAGGGGAGGTTCAGATACGCAGTATTTT. The rearrangement joins TRBV18 to TRBJ2-3; 9 bases map to TRBD1. The length of the CDR3 is 16 residues. Germline V lookup: CDR1 KGHSH, CDR2 LQKENI. Germline trimming cut 6 bases from V and 4 bases from J; bases unmatched to any gene: 11.

This clonotype was picked up many times. The chain employs TRBV6-6 and TRBJ1-1; a weak D match, TRBD1 (5 bases). Germline V gives CDR1 MNHNY, CDR2 SVGAGI (reference sequence). This CDR3 is 16 amino acids long. Trimming stripped 6 bases from V and 1 base from J, with 18 bases between. The CDR3 sequence: CASSPGRGRGNTEAFF. CDR3 nucleotides: TGTGCCAGCAGCCCGGGACGTGGAAGGGGGAACACTGAAGCTTTCTTT.

V gene TRBV20-1 combines with J gene TRBJ2-7; 8 positions agree with TRBD1. Germline V gene lookup returns CDR1 DFQATT and CDR2 SNEGSKA (reference sequence). The CDR3 sequence is 16 residues long. J was trimmed by 0 bases and V by 6 bases; bases with no gene match: 13. CDR3 nucleotide sequence: TGCAGTGCCCCCGCCCCCGGGACAGGCAGCTCCTACGAGCAGTACTTC. Residues: CSAPAPGTGSSYEQYF.

This clonotype appeared a few times. This rearrangement joins TRBV29-1 to TRBJ1-1; maybe TRBD1 (5 bases). V gave up 7 bases and J gave up 0 bases, with 12 bases separating them. Germline V gene data show CDR1 as SQVTM and CDR2 as ANQGSEA. CDR3 length: 13 amino acids. CDR3 nucleotides: TGCAGCGCCAGACAGTTACTGAACACTGAAGCTTTCTTT. Protein sequence: CSARQLLNTEAFF.

The gene calls are TRBV7-9 and TRBJ1-1, with D unclear. V lost 5 bases and J 3 bases, leaving 10 bases between the germline ends. The CDR3 has 13 residues. Germline V CDR1 and CDR2: SEHNR, FQNEAQ (reference sequence). As DNA, the CDR3 is TGTGCCAGCAGCGTGGACGGGTACACTGAAGCTTTCTTT. Its protein is CASSVDGYTEAFF.

V is TRBV29-1 and J is TRBJ2-1, with 8 bases lining up with TRBD2. CDR1 and CDR2 from the germline V gene are SQVTM and ANQGSEA. CDR3 size: 13 residues. CDR3 sequence (DNA): TGCAGTTCCTTCCTCGGGAGGGGCAATGAGCAGTTCTTC. Translation: CSSFLGRGNEQFF.

This clonotype was seen a few times. The chain joins TRBV6-5 to TRBJ2-7; TRBD1 is a possible D gene (6 bases). Trimming cost V 6 bases and J 3 bases, with 12 bases left between them. The CDR3 loop spans 13 amino acids. The germline V gene has CDR1 MNHEY and CDR2 SVGAGI. CDR3 DNA: TGTGCCAGCAGCCCAGGGGACCACTACGAGCAGTACTTC. It translates to CASSPGDHYEQYF.

This clonotype was picked up a small number of times. The chain carries TRBV14 and TRBJ2-1, with 7 bases aligning to TRBD1. CDR3 size: 14 residues. V trimming: 8 bases; J trimming: 0 bases; junction bases outside the gene matches: 4. The V gene's germline CDR1 is SGHDN and CDR2 FVKESK. The CDR3 here is CASGQESSYNEQFF. CDR3 bases: TGTGCCAGCGGACAGGAGAGCTCCTACAATGAGCAGTTCTTC.